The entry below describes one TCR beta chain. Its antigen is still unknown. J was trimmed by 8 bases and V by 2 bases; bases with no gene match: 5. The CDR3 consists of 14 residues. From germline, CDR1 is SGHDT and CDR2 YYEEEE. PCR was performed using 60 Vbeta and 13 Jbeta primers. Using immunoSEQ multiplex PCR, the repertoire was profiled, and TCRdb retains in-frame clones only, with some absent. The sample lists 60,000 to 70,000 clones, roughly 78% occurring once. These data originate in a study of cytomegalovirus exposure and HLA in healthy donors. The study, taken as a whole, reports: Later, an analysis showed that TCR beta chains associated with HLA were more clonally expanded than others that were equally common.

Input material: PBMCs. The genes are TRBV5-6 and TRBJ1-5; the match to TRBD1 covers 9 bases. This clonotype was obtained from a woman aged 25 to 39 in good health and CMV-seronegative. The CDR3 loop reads CASSLGTGSKPQHF. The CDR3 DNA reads TGTGCCAGCAGCTTAGGGACAGGGAGTAAGCCCCAGCATTTT. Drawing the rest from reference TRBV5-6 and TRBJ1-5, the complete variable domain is DAGVTQSPTHLIKTRGQQVTLRCSPKSGHDTVSWYQQALGQGPQFIFQYYEEEERQRGNFPDRFSGHQFPNYSSELNVNALLLGDSALYLCASSLGTGSKPQHFGDGTRLSIL.